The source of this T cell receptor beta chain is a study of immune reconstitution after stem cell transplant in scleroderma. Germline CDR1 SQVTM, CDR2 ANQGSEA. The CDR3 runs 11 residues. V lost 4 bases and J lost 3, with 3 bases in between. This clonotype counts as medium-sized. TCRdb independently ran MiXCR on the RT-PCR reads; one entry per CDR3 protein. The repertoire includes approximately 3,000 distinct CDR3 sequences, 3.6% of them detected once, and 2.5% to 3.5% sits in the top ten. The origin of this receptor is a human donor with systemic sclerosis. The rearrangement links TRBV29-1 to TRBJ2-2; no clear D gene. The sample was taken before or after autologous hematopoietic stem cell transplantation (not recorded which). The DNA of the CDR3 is TGCAGCGTTGGGGACACCGGGGAGCTGTTTTTT. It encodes CSVGDTGELFF.